These T cell receptor beta chains were read from a single sample in a study of shared clonotypes between healthy human individuals. The assay was immunoSEQ multiplex PCR, and TCRdb's table has in-frame clones only and misses some. The data hold over 95,000 clones, with more than 65% observed a single time. Sample: memory CD8+ T cells sorted from blood. The receptors shown here come from a young woman in good health. The CDR3 runs from the conserved cysteine through the conserved F or W. D genes are given only for firm matches. Clone size is not always given. Where it is, it says once, few, many or a class for expanded clones.

V,J,length,size,D,CDR3,DNA
TRBV7-9,TRBJ2-3,14,.,.,CASNIVDRADTQYF,TGTGCCAGCAACATTGTTGATCGTGCAGATACGCAGTATTTT
TRBV9,TRBJ2-3,14,many,.,CASNGGSGTDTQYF,TGTGCCAGCAATGGCGGGTCCGGCACAGATACGCAGTATTTT
TRBV7-9,TRBJ2-7,14,.,TRBD2,CASSSRLARYEQYF,TGTGCCAGCAGCTCCCGACTAGCGCGCTACGAGCAGTACTTC
TRBV27,TRBJ1-2,13,few,TRBD1,CASSFTGVYGYTF,TGTGCCAGCAGTTTCACAGGGGTCTATGGCTACACCTTC
TRBV4-2,TRBJ2-3,18,.,TRBD2,CASSHGEGLGGGADTQYF,TGTGCCAGCAGCCACGGGGAAGGCCTGGGTGGGGGGGCAGATACGCAGTATTTT
TRBV6-4,TRBJ2-2,14,.,.,CASSDSKVSGELFF,TGTGCCAGCAGTGACTCGAAAGTCTCCGGGGAGCTGTTTTTT
TRBV7-7,TRBJ2-2,17,.,TRBD2,CASSLTGTTTNTGELFF,TGTGCCAGCAGCCTCACCGGGACTACCACGAACACCGGGGAGCTGTTTTTT
TRBV6-4,TRBJ2-7,14,.,.,CASSPREGFGEQYF,TGTGCCAGCAGTCCCAGGGAAGGTTTCGGCGAGCAGTACTTC
TRBV11-2,TRBJ2-3,17,.,.,CASSPLTQWGSTDTQYF,TGTGCCAGCAGCCCCTTGACCCAATGGGGGTCCACAGATACGCAGTATTTT
TRBV13,TRBJ2-1,16,.,.,CAAQPVSSNSYNEQFF,TGTGCCGCCCAGCCGGTCAGCAGCAACTCCTACAATGAGCAGTTCTTC
TRBV18,TRBJ2-7,13,once,TRBD2,CASSPLAAYEQYF,TGTGCCAGCTCACCCCTAGCGGCCTACGAGCAGTACTTC
TRBV11-2,TRBJ2-2,15,.,.,CASSFWGQNTGELFF,TGTGCCAGCAGCTTCTGGGGACAGAACACCGGGGAGCTGTTTTTT
TRBV5-8,TRBJ2-1,16,.,.,CASRSRPLPWYNEQFF,TGTGCCAGCAGATCCCGTCCCTTGCCCTGGTACAATGAGCAGTTCTTC
TRBV28,TRBJ2-1,15,.,.,CASSLLAGAYNEQFF,TGTGCCAGCAGTTTGCTCGCGGGTGCGTACAATGAGCAGTTCTTC
TRBV13,TRBJ2-4,15,.,TRBD2,CASSWSGSVKNIQYF,TGTGCCAGCAGCTGGAGCGGGAGCGTCAAAAACATTCAGTACTTC
TRBV27,TRBJ2-1,17,once,TRBD2,CASSLISSSGDFGEQFF,TGTGCCAGCAGTTTAATCTCGTCTAGCGGGGACTTTGGTGAGCAGTTCTTC
TRBV27,TRBJ2-5,12,few,.,CASSDYQETQYF,TGTGCCAGCAGTGACTATCAAGAGACCCAGTACTTC